This is a list of T cell receptor beta chains from one sample in a study of identifying expanded T cells in peripheral blood. Only in-frame clones appear in the TCRdb table, and some are missing; sequencing was by immunoSEQ multiplex PCR. This sample carries 90,000 or so clones, 70% to 90% of them seen once, and the ten largest clones take under 20%. Source material: blood. All receptors derive from a person aged 18 to 70 in good health. Both conserved end residues are trimmed from each CDR3.

V | CDR3
TRBV6-5 | AAGAGAPYGYT
TRBV5-6 | ASSPGTGSNSPLH
TRBV6-5 | ASKIHHLYGYT
TRBV7-9 | ASSYPQGVPGANVLT
TRBV5-4 | ASSFDRSYNEQF
TRBV11-2 | ASSLGQFPGQGTYGYT
TRBV4-3 | ASSQDSGAYEQY
TRBV6-5 | ASSKNSLYNSPLH
TRBV6-1 | ASSSSGLNIQY
TRBV6-5 | ASSHAGNNQPQH
TRBV29-1 | SVEQGAYADYYEQY
TRBV5-4 | ASGADSLSEQY
TRBV7-2 | ASSLMLSQTLH
TRBV6-1 | ASSEIQGPAGYT
TRBV25-1 | ASSSHGTAQLTGELF
TRBV2 | ASRDGSTAVLT
TRBV4-3 | ASSQDFRDRPYGYT
TRBV14 | ASSQAGRGNTGELF
TRBV9 | ASSAISGGAQEQF
TRBV7-9 | ASSPSTGAEEAF
TRBV4-1 | ASSQGQGLNEQF
TRBV5-6 | ASSLASGQGETQY
TRBV7-6 | ASSGGTGGPYNEQF
TRBV7-9 | ASSKGGAELNEQF
TRBV5-4 | ASSGASQETQY
TRBV5-4 | ASSWNGQASRGYT
TRBV7-9 | ASSLEPAPYSPLH
TRBV9 | ASSVAAGGQTQY
TRBV6-1 | ATSLGGGAGYGYT
TRBV7-2 | ASSLAPGSPYNSPLH
TRBV30 | AWSYSNQPQH
TRBV2 | ASGKVTRGRTQY
TRBV18 | ASSPPGQRGNSPLH
TRBV11-2 | ASSFDRVETQY
TRBV2 | ASSDPLAGPYNEQF
TRBV10-1 | ASSPETGVTYT
TRBV28 | ASSPRESKETQY
TRBV5-6 | ASSSLTIGYSGYT
TRBV5-6 | ASSFSTENPYGYT
TRBV4-1 | ASSQSLNYGYT
TRBV6-5 | ASSLLAGASETQY
TRBV30 | AWSGDRQRPQH
TRBV7-2 | ASSTTGRQSPLH
TRBV2 | ASSDRRGRETQY
TRBV6-6 | ASRTDYNSPLH
TRBV28 | ASRTGQGGRDEQY
TRBV19 | ASSASGTDYNEQF
TRBV28 | ASSFVGGGYSPLH
TRBV15 | ATSRGISGNTIY
TRBV28 | ASSLRNGIQPQH
TRBV28 | ASTPGATYEQY
TRBV7-8 | ASSLGSGGEAF
TRBV11-2 | ASSFIITDQETQY
TRBV10-1 | ASSRDRGDYGYT
TRBV30 | AWTPGATDTQY
TRBV19 | ASIRGQDYGYT
TRBV7-8 | ASTREAPARETQY